The 21 T cell receptor beta chains below all came from one sample that was sequenced in a study of T cell responses to AZD1222 COVID-19 vaccine. Produced via immunoSEQ multiplex PCR; TCRdb's table is partial and in-frame only. The table shows 70,000 to 95,000 clones, with about 91% occurring only once. The material sequenced was peripheral blood, taken 28 days after the second AZD1222 dose. Receptors were obtained from an adult who received the AZD1222 COVID-19 vaccine.

The rearrangement joins TRBV11-2 to TRBJ2-1; D uncertain. Germline CDR1 and CDR2: SGHAT and FQNNGV. With 2 bases removed from V and 8 bases from J, the gap between germline ends came to 4 bases. The CDR3 covers 11 residues. CDR3 sequence (DNA): TGTGCCAGCAGCTTACTGCATGAGCAGTTCTTC. It specifies CASSLLHEQFF.

The chain recombines TRBV28 with TRBJ1-1; 7 bases align to TRBD1. Trimming removed 5 bases from V and 3 bases from J; junction bases left unmatched: 9. The germline gives CDR1 MDHEN, CDR2 SYDVKM. This CDR3 has 15 amino acids. The DNA for the CDR3 is TGTGCCAGCAGTCCAGGGGACAGCCGGTACACTGAAGCTTTCTTT. Protein sequence: CASSPGDSRYTEAFF. The full variable domain, rest sourced from reference TRBV28 and TRBJ1-1, is DVKVTQSSRYLVKRTGEKVFLECVQDMDHENMFWYRQDPGLGLRLIYFSYDVKMKEKGDIPEGYSVSREKKERFSLILESASTNQTSMYLCASSPGDSRYTEAFFGQGTRLTVV.

The J gene is TRBJ1-2, the V gene TRBV5-6; no clear D gene. V was trimmed by 5 bases and J by 8 bases, leaving 25 bases between them. Per germline, CDR1 SGHDT and CDR2 YYEEEE. The CDR3 length is 16 residues. The CDR3 sequence is CASRVIGRLDALGYTF. The CDR3 DNA reads as TGTGCCAGCAGAGTGATAGGGAGGTTAGATGCGTTGGGCTACACCTTC.

The genes are TRBV7-2 and TRBJ1-2; D is undetermined. Germline-derived CDR1 and CDR2 are SGHTA and FQGNSA. This CDR3 spans 13 amino acids. Trimming shortened V by 2 bases and J by 2 bases, and 6 bases separated the two germline ends. In DNA, the CDR3 is TGTGCCAGCAGCTTACCAGGCAACTATGGCTACACCTTC. This translates into CASSLPGNYGYTF.

This clone came up once. The CDR3 DNA sequence: TGCGCCAGCAGCCAAGATGAGGGTCCCTCCTATAATTCACCCCTCCACTTT. Translating gives CASSQDEGPSYNSPLHF. The chain is built from TRBV4-1 and TRBJ1-6; D unclear. CDR1 is MGHRA and CDR2 is YSYEKL in the germline V gene. V was shortened by 0 bases and J by 0 bases, with 9 bases between the two germline ends. The CDR3 totals 17 residues.

The rearrangement uses TRBV7-2 and TRBJ2-3; D may be TRBD2 (5 bases). The V gene's germline CDR1 is SGHTA and CDR2 FQGNSA. This CDR3 has 17 amino acids. The V end lost 2 bases, the J end lost 1 base, and 16 bases lay between the germline ends. CDR3 amino acids: CASSLIRAVEGTDTQYF. In DNA form, the CDR3 reads TGTGCCAGCAGCTTAATTCGAGCGGTAGAGGGCACAGATACGCAGTATTTT.

This chain links TRBV12-5 with TRBJ1-5; TRBD1 matches at 7 bases. This CDR3 region has 14 residues. Germline assignment: CDR1 LGHNT and CDR2 FRNRAP. J gave up 5 bases and V 6 bases, and 7 bases lay outside the gene matches. The DNA of the CDR3 is TGTGCTAGTGGAACCGGGACAGACTATCAGCCCCAGCATTTT. Translating gives CASGTGTDYQPQHF.

The chain has TRBV18 and TRBJ2-6; 10 nucleotides agree with TRBD1. The junction had 4 bases not matched to a gene; V was cut back by 8 bases and J by 9 bases. Germline V CDR1 and CDR2: KGHSH, LQKENI. The CDR3 is 13 amino acids. CDR3 bases: TGTGCCAGCGACCGGGACAGGGGCAACGTCCTGACTTTC. This codes for CASDRDRGNVLTF.

This clone showed up just once. The genes are TRBV11-3 and TRBJ2-3; perhaps TRBD1 as D (7 bases). The V end was cut by 0 bases, the J end by 8 bases, with 15 bases between. Per the germline V gene, CDR1 is SGHNT and CDR2 is YENEEA. This CDR3 spans 15 amino acids. In DNA, the CDR3 is TGTGCCAGCAGCTTAGATGCCCAGGGGGGCGGTACGCAGTATTTT. It specifies CASSLDAQGGGTQYF.

The chain couples TRBV6-1 to TRBJ1-4, with a tentative D call TRBD1 (5 bases). CDR3 length: 15 residues. V dropped 2 bases and J dropped 2 bases, with 9 bases sitting between them. Germline values: CDR1 MNHNS, CDR2 SASEGT. The CDR3 DNA is TGTGCCAGCAGTGAACAGGACACCACTAATGAAAAACTGTTTTTT. Protein sequence: CASSEQDTTNEKLFF.

The chain has TRBV28 and TRBJ1-4, with TRBD1 as a possible D gene (5 bases). Trimming took 7 bases from V and 8 from J, leaving 14 bases between them. CDR1 and CDR2 (germline): MDHEN, SYDVKM. This CDR3 is built from 13 residues. CDR3 sequence reads: CASTLGVGEKLFF. In DNA form, the CDR3 reads TGTGCCAGCACCCTGGGGGTGGGGGAAAAACTGTTTTTT.

As DNA, the CDR3 is TGTGCCAGCACCCAGACAGGGGGGGATGATGAAAAACTGTTTTTT. Amino acid sequence: CASTQTGGDDEKLFF. The gene calls are TRBV6-5 and TRBJ1-4, with TRBD1 matching 9 bases. Trimming at V came to 7 bases and at J to 6 bases, leaving 9 bases not matched to a gene. CDR1 is MNHEY, CDR2 SVGAGI, per germline. The CDR3 spans 15 residues.

V and J are TRBV7-2 and TRBJ1-1; TRBD1 is a possible D gene (6 bases). In germline, CDR1 is SGHTA, CDR2 FQGNSA. The CDR3 length is 12 residues. The ends were cut back, 7 bases at V and 11 bases at J, with 17 bases in the middle. The CDR3 sequence: CASTTGGGQAFF. The CDR3 bases are TGTGCCAGCACCACGGGTGGGGGGCAGGCTTTCTTT.

V usage is TRBV4-1 and J usage is TRBJ1-4; D unclear. Looked up from germline, CDR1 is MGHRA and CDR2 is YSYEKL. V was shortened by 0 bases and J by 1 base, with 15 bases between the two germline ends. The CDR3 covers 18 residues. CDR3 nucleotides: TGCGCCAGCAGCCAAGATTATGGGTCCCCTGGAACTAATGAAAAACTGTTTTTT. This sequence encodes CASSQDYGSPGTNEKLFF.

The chain employs TRBV7-9 and TRBJ1-5; D not certain. V gave up 3 bases and J gave up 5 bases, with 8 bases separating them. Germline V lookup: CDR1 SEHNR, CDR2 FQNEAQ (reference sequence). CDR3 length: 13 amino acids. The CDR3, as DNA: TGTGCCAGCAGCTTTGAACGCGATCAGCCCCAGCATTTT. This sequence encodes CASSFERDQPQHF.

The chain carries TRBV4-2 and TRBJ2-3, with TRBD2 matching over 10 bases. The CDR3 runs to 18 residues. Losses at the gene ends were 3 bases for V and 3 bases for J; bases not matched to a gene: 12. Germline V gene sequence: CDR1 LGHNA, CDR2 YNFKEQ. CDR3 loop: CASSQGEREGHFTDTQYF. DNA of the CDR3: TGTGCCAGCAGCCAGGGGGAGCGGGAGGGCCATTTTACAGATACGCAGTATTTT.

This rearrangement joins TRBV5-1 to TRBJ2-7, with D possibly TRBD1 on 5 matching bases. In germline, CDR1 is SGHRS, CDR2 YFSETQ. The CDR3 sequence is 14 residues long. Trimming removed 1 base at V and 5 bases at J, with 13 bases between. The DNA of the CDR3 is TGCGCCAGCAGCTTGAGGGTCAGGGCCCACGAGCAGTACTTC. It yields the protein CASSLRVRAHEQYF.

The chain couples TRBV29-1 to TRBJ2-1, with D tentatively TRBD1 (5 bases). Germline V gives CDR1 SQVTM, CDR2 ANQGSEA. Trimming removed 3 bases from V and 10 bases from J, with 10 bases in between. This CDR3 is 11 amino acids long. CDR3 coding DNA: TGCAGCGTTGACAGGGTCGAGGAGCAGTTCTTC. This encodes CSVDRVEEQFF.

The chain employs TRBV5-1 and TRBJ2-5; TRBD2 aligns across 7 bases. The CDR3 runs 14 residues. Trimming took 3 bases from V and 1 from J; bases not matched to a gene: 3. CDR1 SGHRS and CDR2 YFSETQ come from the germline V gene. The CDR3 DNA follows: TGCGCCAGCAGCTATGCGGGAGCCCAAGAGACCCAGTACTTC. Its translation is CASSYAGAQETQYF.

This chain joins TRBV27 and TRBJ1-5, with TRBD1 matching 11 bases. V lost 5 bases, J lost 5 bases, and 8 bases stayed unmatched. Germline V gives CDR1 MNHEY, CDR2 SMNVEV (reference sequence). The CDR3 totals 16 residues. The CDR3 loop reads CASSLSGQGAHQPQHF. In nucleotides, the CDR3 is TGTGCCAGCAGTCTGAGCGGACAGGGGGCACATCAGCCCCAGCATTTT.

This clone has just one count. V usage is TRBV2 and J usage is TRBJ1-1, with 7 bases that match TRBD1. Looked up from germline, CDR1 is SNHLY and CDR2 is FYNNEI. The CDR3 loop spans 16 amino acids. Trimming cost V 3 bases and J 0 bases; bases outside gene matches: 7. CDR3 amino acids: CASSDGTEFMNTEAFF. As DNA, the CDR3 is TGTGCCAGCAGTGACGGGACAGAGTTTATGAACACTGAAGCTTTCTTT.